This T cell receptor (beta chain) was observed in a study of blood T cell repertoires in COVID-19. In the study's own analysis: Amplification from reference gene primers served as the basis for estimated nucleated cell counts. The data were produced by immunoSEQ multiplex PCR, yet TCRdb's version contains in-frame clones alone and is incomplete. V and J calls and clone size follow that table, whereas D and trimming were derived from the DNA. The table shows 140,000 to 150,000 clones, with around 88% occurring only once. The CDR3 loop spans 16 amino acids. The germline CDR1 and CDR2 sequences are GTSNPN and SVGIG (reference sequence). With V trimmed by 2 bases and J by 10 bases, 9 bases remained unmatched.

The genes are TRBV30 and TRBJ2-1, with 15 bases lining up with TRBD2. Sequencing was done on a sample of peripheral blood. This receptor was identified in a man between 60 and 75 years old with active or convalescent COVID-19. CDR3: CAWSLLGLAGGREQFF. In DNA form, the CDR3 reads TGTGCCTGGAGTTTATTGGGACTAGCGGGAGGAAGGGAGCAGTTCTTC. The full variable domain, with the rest looked up from reference TRBV30 and TRBJ2-1, is SQTIHQWPATLVQPVGSPLSLECTVEGTSNPNLYWYRQAAGRGLQLLFYSVGIGQISSEVPQNLSASRPQDRQFILSSKKLLLSDSGFYLCAWSLLGLAGGREQFFGPGTRLTVL.